A single sample gave rise to the 5 T cell receptor beta chains below, sequenced in a study of cytomegalovirus exposure and HLA in healthy donors (dated by TCRdb to about 2017). Libraries were prepared through the immunoSEQ multiplex PCR assay. A mixture of 60 forward primers for TCR Vbeta segments and 13 reverse primers for TCR Jbeta segments was used in the multiplex PCR. TCRdb carries this immuneACCESS record with in-frame sequences only. Its versions omit some clonotypes, under half of them owing to an unresolved V gene in the studies checked, with the rest unexplained. Counted in this sample were tens of thousands of clones; around 10% of them appeared once. The top ten clones comprise more than 20% of the sample. The sample was PBMCs. The source of these receptors is a man aged 60 to 69 in good health and CMV-seropositive.

The chain couples TRBV28 to TRBJ1-4, with 11 bases fitting TRBD1. CDR3 length equals 15 residues. Germline CDR1 and CDR2: MDHEN and SYDVKM. With V trimmed by 3 bases and J by 8 bases, 5 bases remained unmatched. The CDR3 nucleotides are TGTGCCAGCAGTTTCTTCGGGACAGGGGGAGAAAAACTGTTTTTT. It translates to CASSFFGTGGEKLFF.

The rearrangement uses TRBV25-1 and TRBJ1-6; D is ambiguous. Looked up from germline, CDR1 is MGHDK and CDR2 is SYGVNS. This CDR3 has 13 amino acids. Trimming shortened V by 4 bases and J by 10 bases, and 11 bases separated the two germline ends. CDR3 residues: CASSAPGRSPLHF. CDR3 nucleotide sequence: TGTGCCAGCAGTGCCCCGGGGAGGTCACCCCTCCACTTT.

The chain recombines TRBV5-6 with TRBJ2-4, with a tentative D call TRBD2 (5 bases). In germline, CDR1 is SGHDT, CDR2 YYEEEE. V shed 3 bases and J shed 3 bases, with 10 bases lying between them. The CDR3 has 14 amino acids. The CDR3 is CASSWASGKNIQYF. The CDR3 nucleotides read TGTGCCAGCAGCTGGGCCAGCGGCAAAAACATTCAGTACTTC.

This clone has just a few counts. The sample contains more than one DNA sequence encoding this CDR3. The rearrangement joins TRBV7-9 to TRBJ1-1; 9 nucleotides agree with TRBD1. The CDR3 runs 13 residues. CDR1 is SEHNR, CDR2 FQNEAQ, per germline (reference sequence). With 0 bases clipped from V and 8 bases from J, the junction kept 1 base outside the gene matches. This CDR3 is CASSLAGTGEAFF. The CDR3 DNA reads as TGTGCCAGCAGCTTAGCCGGGACAGGGGAAGCTTTCTTT.

This clone was picked up a small number of times. This chain joins TRBV30 and TRBJ1-1; tentatively, D is TRBD1 (5 bases). The CDR3 has 12 residues. Deletions cut 1 base from V and 8 bases from J, with 11 bases between. CDR1 and CDR2 (germline): GTSNPN, SVGIG (reference sequence). CDR3 nucleotides: TGTGCCTGGAGTGGAGACAGAATGGAAGCTTTCTTT. As protein: CAWSGDRMEAFF.